This T cell receptor beta chain was sequenced for a study of blood T cell repertoires in COVID-19. The CDR3 sequence is 13 residues long. CDR1 and CDR2 (germline): MNHEY, SVGAGI. V was pared by 10 bases and J by 6 bases, with 10 bases of the junction left unmatched. TCRdb's table, derived via immunoSEQ multiplex PCR, lists solely in-frame clones and lacks some. The data contain about 43,000 clones, roughly 90% of them seen just once; the ten biggest clones take up 15% to 19%. The clonotype comes from a man in his sixties with active COVID-19. Sequencing input: peripheral blood. The chain has TRBV6-5 and TRBJ1-2; 8 nucleotides match TRBD1. CDR3 loop: CAIQTTGVDGYTF. For the CDR3, the DNA is TGTGCCATCCAAACGACAGGGGTGGATGGCTACACCTTC.